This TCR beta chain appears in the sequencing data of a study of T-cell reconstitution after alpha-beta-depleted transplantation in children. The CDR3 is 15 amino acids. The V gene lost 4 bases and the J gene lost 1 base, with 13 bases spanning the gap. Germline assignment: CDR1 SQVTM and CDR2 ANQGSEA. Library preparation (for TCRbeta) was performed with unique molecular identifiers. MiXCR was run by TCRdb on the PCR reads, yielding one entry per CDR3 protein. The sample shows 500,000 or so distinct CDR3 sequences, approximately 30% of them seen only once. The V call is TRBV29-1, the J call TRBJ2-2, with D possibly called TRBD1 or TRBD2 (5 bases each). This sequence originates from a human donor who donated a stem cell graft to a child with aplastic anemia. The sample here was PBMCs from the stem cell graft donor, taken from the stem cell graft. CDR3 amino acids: CSVVPPGRNTGELFF. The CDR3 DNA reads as TGCAGCGTTGTTCCCCCGGGACGGAACACCGGGGAGCTGTTTTTT.